This is a list of T cell receptor beta chains from one sample in a study of CD8+CD57+ T cells in acquired aplastic anemia. TCRdb fed the reads into MiXCR, producing one record per CDR3 protein. The repertoire holds a few hundred thousand distinct CDR3 sequences, with under 65% as singletons. The sequenced sample was sorted CD4+, CD8+, or CD8+CD57+ T cells (not recorded which) from PBMCs. These receptors all stem from a human donor with aplastic anemia. The CDR3 runs from the conserved cysteine through the conserved F or W. Fields, in order: V gene, D gene, J gene, clone size, CDR3 protein, CDR3 DNA. The D gene is left open where the match is weak. Size tells how often a clone was seen (once, few, many) or the class of an expanded clone, and some rows leave it out.

>TRBV2|TRBD2|TRBJ2-3|.
CASSGTSGGALTQYF
TGTGCCAGCAGTGGGACTAGCGGGGGGGCGTTGACGCAGTATTTT
>TRBV7-3|.|TRBJ1-1|.
CASSRGPAGPNTEAFF
TGTGCCAGCAGCCGGGGGCCAGCGGGACCGAACACTGAAGCTTTCTTT
>TRBV12-3/TRBV12-4|.|TRBJ2-5|few
CASSFLRVETQYF
TGTGCCAGCAGTTTTTTGAGGGTAGAGACCCAGTACTTC
>TRBV24-1|.|TRBJ1-2|.
CATSASGTEFYGYTF
TGTGCCACCAGTGCCTCCGGGACTGAGTTTTATGGCTACACCTTC
>TRBV7-2|.|TRBJ1-2|many
CASSLDRPYGYTF
TGTGCCAGCAGTTTAGACAGGCCCTATGGCTACACCTTC
>TRBV7-7|TRBD1|TRBJ2-7|.
CASSLAPGQGTYEQYF
TGTGCCAGCAGCTTAGCCCCGGGACAGGGAACCTACGAGCAGTACTTC
>TRBV11-2|TRBD1|TRBJ1-4|.
CASSLDLGQGLFF
TGTGCCAGCAGCTTAGATCTCGGACAGGGACTGTTTTTT
>TRBV20-1|.|TRBJ1-6|.
CSARTPPTVGSYNSPLHF
TGCAGTGCTAGAACTCCCCCAACCGTGGGCTCCTATAATTCACCCCTCCACTTT
>TRBV11-2|TRBD1|TRBJ2-1|many
CASSPRQGSNNEQFF
TGTGCCAGCAGCCCTCGACAGGGGTCCAACAATGAGCAGTTCTTC
>TRBV6-4|.|TRBJ2-1|once
CASSDQPGPAGEQFF
TGTGCCAGCAGTGACCAGCCGGGGCCAGCGGGTGAGCAGTTCTTC
>TRBV29-1|TRBD1|TRBJ1-2|.
CSVVTGGSLFGYTF
TGCAGCGTCGTAACAGGGGGCTCTTTGTTTGGCTACACCTTC
>TRBV20-1|TRBD1|TRBJ2-3|medium-sized
CSAGTADTQYF
TGCAGTGCCGGGACAGCAGATACGCAGTATTTT
>TRBV5-1|TRBD1|TRBJ1-2|.
CASSSWTGDDYGYTF
TGCGCCAGCAGCTCCTGGACAGGGGATGACTATGGCTACACCTTC
>TRBV18|TRBD1|TRBJ1-3|.
CASSQGTDTGNTIYF
TGTGCCAGCTCACAGGGGACAGACACTGGAAACACCATATATTTT
>TRBV5-1|.|TRBJ1-4|many
CASSPGPDLLEKLFF
TGCGCCAGCAGCCCAGGACCGGATTTGTTAGAAAAACTGTTTTTT
>TRBV29-1|.|TRBJ2-4|many
CSVGGLAKNIQYF
TGCAGCGTTGGGGGCTTAGCCAAAAACATTCAGTACTTC
>TRBV6-6|.|TRBJ2-3|many
CASSYFDIKSTDTQYF
TGTGCCAGCAGTTACTTTGACATCAAAAGCACAGATACGCAGTATTTT
>TRBV7-9|.|TRBJ2-7|.
CASSSMTEQYF
TGTGCCAGCAGCTCCATGACTGAGCAGTACTTC
>TRBV2|.|TRBJ2-7|.
CASRRAYKQYF
TGTGCCAGCAGGAGAGCCTACAAGCAGTACTTC
>TRBV9|.|TRBJ2-3|.
CASSKSGERTDTQYF
TGTGCCAGCAGCAAGTCTGGCGAGCGCACAGATACGCAGTATTTT
>TRBV5-1|TRBD2|TRBJ2-4|.
CASSSSGGENIQYF
TGCGCCAGCAGCTCTTCCGGGGGGGAAAACATTCAGTACTTC
>TRBV2|.|TRBJ1-2|many
CASSESQGVYGYTF
TGTGCCAGCAGTGAATCCCAGGGAGTCTATGGCTACACCTTC
>TRBV2|TRBD1|TRBJ1-2|.
CASSETLSGQANYGYTF
TGTGCCAGCAGTGAAACTTTGTCGGGACAGGCCAACTATGGCTACACCTTC
>TRBV7-9|TRBD2|TRBJ2-3|.
CASSIVLAGADTQYF
TGTGCCAGCAGCATTGTACTAGCGGGAGCAGATACGCAGTATTTT
>TRBV10-3|.|TRBJ2-5|many
CAIRLGSSVQETQYF
TGTGCCATCAGGCTGGGGTCTAGCGTCCAAGAGACCCAGTACTTC
>TRBV2|.|TRBJ1-6|.
CASSEVPSPGSPLHF
TGTGCCAGCAGTGAAGTCCCTAGTCCGGGGTCACCCCTCCACTTT
>TRBV29-1|TRBD2|TRBJ2-5|once
CSVELLAYSYNEQYF
TGCAGCGTTGAATTACTAGCGTACTCCTACAATGAGCAGTACTTC
>TRBV12-3/TRBV12-4|.|TRBJ1-1|many
CASSPPSGLDTEAFF
TGTGCCAGCAGTCCCCCCAGCGGATTGGACACTGAAGCTTTCTTT